This TCR beta chain was documented in a study of blood T cell repertoires in COVID-19. TCRdb keeps only in-frame clones here, not all; method: immunoSEQ multiplex PCR. The table has approximately 280,000 clones, approximately 88% seen once. The CDR3 runs to 18 residues. The junction had 11 bases not matched to a gene; V was cut back by 4 bases and J by 1 base. Germline values: CDR1 SGHRS, CDR2 YFSETQ. This clone has just a few counts. This sequence joins TRBV5-1 and TRBJ2-1, with TRBD2 matching 10 bases. Sequencing input: peripheral blood. The sequence was obtained from a human donor with COVID-19, enrolled during active disease. The donor label of this sample is uncertain. The CDR3 protein is CASSQALAGVWSYNEQFF. DNA for the CDR3: TGCGCCAGCAGCCAGGCGCTAGCGGGAGTCTGGTCCTACAATGAGCAGTTCTTC.